The sequence of this T cell receptor (beta chain) was determined in a study of regulatory T cells in long-lasting Graves disease. From germline, CDR1 is SGHRS and CDR2 YFSETQ. The germline V and J ends were trimmed by 3 bases and 3 bases, with 13 bases remaining between them. CDR3 length: 15 amino acids. Time point of the sample: persistent/refractory GD, antithyroid drugs over 5 years with positive TRAb. There was RNA extracted from PBMCs, and the TCR library was made from it. The collection involved drawing 8 to 9 milliliters of peripheral blood into EDTA tubes. Study-wide points: Patients with persistent disease shared some 2,500 public clonotypes, outpacing the roughly 970 shared by new patients.

In the case of this clonotype: Its target is unknown.

Assembly of TCR beta libraries relied on iRepertoire HTBI primers together with Arm-PCR of CDR3 regions. One entry per CDR3 protein results from TCRdb running MiXCR on the multiplex PCR reads. Of 650,000 to 850,000 distinct CDR3 sequences listed, 30% are singletons. The chain is built from TRBV5-1 and TRBJ2-4; tentative D call: TRBD1 (6 bases). The clonotype was recovered from a female donor with Graves disease. The starting material was peripheral blood mononuclear cells (PBMCs), obtained when the disease was refractory, from a patient treated with antithyroid drugs. CDR3 residues: CASSSPTGVKNIQYF. The CDR3 DNA is TGCGCCAGCAGCTCACCGACAGGTGTCAAAAACATTCAGTACTTC. Together with reference TRBV5-1 and TRBJ2-4, the CDR3 gives the full variable domain: KAGVTQTPRYLIKTRGQQVTLSCSPISGHRSVSWYQQTPGQGLQFLFEYFSETQRNKGNFPGRFSGRQFSNSRSEMNVSTLELGDSALYLCASSSPTGVKNIQYFGAGTRLSVL.